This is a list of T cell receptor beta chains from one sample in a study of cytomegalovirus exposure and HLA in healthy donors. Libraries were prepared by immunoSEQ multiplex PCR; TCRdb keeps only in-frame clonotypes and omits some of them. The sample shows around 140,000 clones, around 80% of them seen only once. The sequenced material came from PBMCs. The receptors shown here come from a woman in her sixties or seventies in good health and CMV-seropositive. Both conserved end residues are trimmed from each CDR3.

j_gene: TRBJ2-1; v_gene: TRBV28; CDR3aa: ASSPPGLASDEQF
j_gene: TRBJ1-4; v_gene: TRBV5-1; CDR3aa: ASSPTPGTGGEKLF
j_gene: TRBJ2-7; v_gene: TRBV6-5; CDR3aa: ASSRGPLFEQY
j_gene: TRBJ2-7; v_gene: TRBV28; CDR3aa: ASSSIPVAGPTYEQY
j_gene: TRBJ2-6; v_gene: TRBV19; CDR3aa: ASSIGQTGANVLT
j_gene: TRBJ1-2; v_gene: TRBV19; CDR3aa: ASTIGTVQGYT
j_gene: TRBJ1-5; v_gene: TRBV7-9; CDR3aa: ASSLARGRRKQPQH
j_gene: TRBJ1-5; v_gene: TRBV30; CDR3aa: AWGHLNQPQH
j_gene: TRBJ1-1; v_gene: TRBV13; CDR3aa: ASSLRMDWNTEAF
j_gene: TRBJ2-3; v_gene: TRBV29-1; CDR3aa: SVVGERAAHDTQY
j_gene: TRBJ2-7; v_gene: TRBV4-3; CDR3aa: ASSQDHGQAYEQY
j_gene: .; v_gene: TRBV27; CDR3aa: ASSPGQSSYEQY
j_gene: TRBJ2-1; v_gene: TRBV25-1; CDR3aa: ASRGGPEAGGGNEQF
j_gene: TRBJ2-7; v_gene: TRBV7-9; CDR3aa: ASSPLSGSYEQY
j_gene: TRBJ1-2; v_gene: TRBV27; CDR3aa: ASSQNYNYGYT
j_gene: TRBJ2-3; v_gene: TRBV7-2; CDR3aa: ASSLVTSGAFTDTQY
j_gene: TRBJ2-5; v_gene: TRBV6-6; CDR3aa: ASSYPDGETQY
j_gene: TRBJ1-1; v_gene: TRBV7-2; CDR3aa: ASSLRSGRGIDTEAF